This T cell receptor beta chain was found in a study of T cell responses to AZD1222 COVID-19 vaccine. Broader study findings: Females made up more of the donors, who were largely white British, and clonal diversity may have come out too low.

Sequencing used immunoSEQ multiplex PCR; TCRdb keeps in-frame clones, though not all of them. The data show some 130,000 clones, with 70% to 90% seen just once and roughly 6.1% held by the top ten. The CDR3 has 16 amino acids. Germline assignment: CDR1 SGDLS and CDR2 YYNGEE. V was pared by 1 base and J by 0 bases, with 10 bases between. As concerns this clone: Antigen: not known.

This clonotype was obtained from an adult who received the AZD1222 COVID-19 vaccine. The material sequenced was peripheral blood, taken 28 days after the second AZD1222 dose. This sequence joins TRBV9 and TRBJ2-2; D might be TRBD2 (5 bases). The CDR3 here is CASSVFERTNTGELFF. The CDR3 coding sequence is TGTGCCAGCAGCGTATTCGAGCGGACGAACACCGGGGAGCTGTTTTTT.